A selection of T cell receptor beta chains follows, all from one sample in a study of T cells in Graves' hyperthyroidism and ophthalmopathy. TCRdb re-derived calls from the multiplex PCR reads in MiXCR, one entry per CDR3 protein. Of roughly 840,000 distinct CDR3 sequences listed, about two fifths were seen once; the top ten hold over 8%. Sequenced material: blood. Receptor source: a man younger than 30 with Graves' hyperthyroidism. Each CDR3 is given with its conserved first and last residue. The D gene is left open where the match is weak. Some rows have no size entry. The others give once, few or many, or a class for an expanded clone.

J: TRBJ1-5
V: TRBV10-3
D: TRBD1
size: NA
CDR3: CASRPTGSGNQPQHF
DNA: TGTGCCAGCAGGCCGACAGGGTCGGGCAATCAGCCCCAGCATTTT

J: TRBJ2-7
V: TRBV7-9
D: TRBD2
size: few
CDR3: CASSLARLAGESYEQYF
DNA: TGTGCCAGCAGCTTGGCCCGACTAGCGGGGGAGTCCTACGAGCAGTACTTC

J: TRBJ2-7
V: TRBV20-1
D: TRBD2
size: NA
CDR3: CRTSGNYGQYF
DNA: TGCAGAACTAGCGGGAACTACGGGCAGTACTTC

J: TRBJ2-5
V: TRBV12-3/TRBV12-4
D: NA
size: many
CDR3: CASSPRGGETQYF
DNA: TGTGCCAGCAGCCCTAGGGGAGGCGAGACCCAGTACTTC

J: TRBJ2-2
V: TRBV25-1
D: TRBD2
size: many
CDR3: CASMSPYAGETGELFF
DNA: TGTGCCAGCATGAGCCCGTACGCGGGAGAGACCGGGGAGCTGTTTTTT

J: TRBJ1-5
V: TRBV19
D: TRBD1
size: many
CDR3: CASSDRDRDFQPQHF
DNA: TGTGCCAGTAGTGACCGGGACAGGGATTTCCAGCCCCAGCATTTT

J: TRBJ2-7
V: TRBV5-1
D: NA
size: NA
CDR3: CASSPTPQGIEYF
DNA: TGCGCCAGCAGCCCCACTCCACAGGGAATCGAGTACTTC

J: TRBJ1-6
V: TRBV7-2
D: NA
size: many
CDR3: CASSLGVTSNSPLHF
DNA: TGTGCCAGCAGCTTAGGGGTCACCTCAAATTCACCCCTCCACTTT

J: TRBJ1-1
V: TRBV6-1
D: NA
size: NA
CDR3: CASSPSEGGGTEAFF
DNA: TGTGCCAGCAGTCCCTCTGAGGGGGGAGGAACTGAAGCTTTCTTT

J: TRBJ2-2
V: TRBV7-3
D: TRBD2
size: once
CDR3: CASSQVIGRAGELFF
DNA: TGCGCCAGCAGCCAAGTAATCGGGAGGGCCGGGGAGCTGTTTTTT

J: TRBJ2-2
V: TRBV7-9
D: NA
size: NA
CDR3: CATSSRTGELFF
DNA: TGTGCCACCAGCTCCCGGACAGGGGAGCTGTTTTTT

J: TRBJ1-2
V: TRBV2
D: NA
size: NA
CDR3: CASMLAGLTNYGYTF
DNA: TGTGCCAGCATGCTAGCGGGCCTAACTAACTATGGCTACACCTTC

J: TRBJ2-7
V: TRBV7-3
D: NA
size: many
CDR3: CASSFSRGDEQYF
DNA: TGTGCCAGCAGCTTTTCCCGGGGTGACGAGCAGTACTTC

J: TRBJ2-7
V: TRBV15
D: TRBD1
size: many
CDR3: CATSGGTGSSYEQYF
DNA: TGTGCCACCAGCGGTGGGACAGGGTCATCCTACGAGCAGTACTTC

J: TRBJ1-6
V: TRBV10-3
D: TRBD1
size: NA
CDR3: CATGTGAPLHF
DNA: TGTGCCACCGGGACAGGTGCACCCCTCCACTTT

J: TRBJ2-6
V: TRBV5-1
D: TRBD1
size: few
CDR3: CASSQEDRGANVLTF
DNA: TGCGCCAGCAGCCAAGAAGACAGGGGAGCCAACGTCCTGACTTTC

J: TRBJ2-7
V: TRBV2
D: TRBD1
size: few
CDR3: CASDGQGTYEQYF
DNA: TGTGCCAGTGATGGACAGGGCACCTACGAGCAGTACTTC

J: TRBJ2-7
V: TRBV7-1
D: TRBD1
size: NA
CDR3: CASSSDAGTGGYEQYF
DNA: TGTGCCAGCAGCTCCGATGCCGGGACAGGGGGCTACGAGCAGTACTTC

J: TRBJ2-2
V: TRBV7-2
D: NA
size: many
CDR3: CASTFPLGGELFF
DNA: TGTGCCAGCACCTTTCCTCTAGGCGGGGAGCTGTTTTTT

J: TRBJ1-6
V: TRBV15
D: NA
size: many
CDR3: CATSSSSYNSPLHF
DNA: TGTGCCACCAGCAGTAGCTCCTATAATTCACCCCTCCACTTT

J: TRBJ1-1
V: TRBV5-1
D: NA
size: few
CDR3: CASSRYLTGKENTEAFF
DNA: TGCGCCAGCAGCCGCTACCTTACAGGGAAGGAGAACACTGAAGCTTTCTTT

J: TRBJ1-5
V: TRBV5-5
D: NA
size: few
CDR3: CASSLRVYQPQHF
DNA: TGTGCCAGCAGCTTGAGGGTCTATCAGCCCCAGCATTTT

J: TRBJ2-7
V: TRBV7-8
D: NA
size: NA
CDR3: CASSPYVRDPPHYERYF
DNA: TGTGCCAGCAGCCCTTACGTCCGGGACCCACCTCACTACGAGCGGTACTTC

J: TRBJ1-1
V: TRBV19
D: NA
size: many
CDR3: CASSPRTNTEAFF
DNA: TGTGCCAGTAGTCCGCGGACAAACACTGAAGCTTTCTTT

J: TRBJ2-5
V: TRBV7-9
D: NA
size: few
CDR3: CASSLVVKRPGPWGETQYF
DNA: TGTGCCAGCAGCTTAGTAGTAAAACGTCCGGGACCCTGGGGAGAGACCCAGTACTTC

J: TRBJ2-7
V: TRBV20-1
D: NA
size: NA
CDR3: CSATDLAEFPHYEQYF
DNA: TGCAGTGCCACAGACCTAGCCGAGTTTCCTCATTACGAGCAGTACTTC

J: TRBJ1-1
V: TRBV11-2
D: NA
size: many
CDR3: CASSLAGDVEAFF
DNA: TGTGCCAGCAGCTTGGCAGGGGATGTCGAAGCTTTCTTT

J: TRBJ1-5
V: TRBV4-1
D: NA
size: few
CDR3: CASSQRGEGNQPQHF
DNA: TGCGCCAGCAGCCAAAGGGGGGAGGGCAATCAGCCCCAGCATTTT

J: TRBJ1-1
V: TRBV2
D: NA
size: many
CDR3: CASSGGGEGRYAEAFF
DNA: TGTGCCAGCAGTGGGGGCGGAGAGGGACGGTACGCTGAAGCTTTCTTT

J: TRBJ2-5
V: TRBV7-3
D: NA
size: few
CDR3: CASSPRSKTQETQYF
DNA: TGTGCCAGCAGCCCCCGTAGCAAGACTCAAGAGACCCAGTACTTC

J: TRBJ1-2
V: TRBV5-1
D: NA
size: many
CDR3: CASSLSGSNNYGYTF
DNA: TGCGCCAGCAGCTTGTCAGGGAGTAACAACTATGGCTACACCTTC

J: TRBJ1-5
V: TRBV19
D: TRBD1
size: many
CDR3: CASSHDRGGQPQHF
DNA: TGTGCCAGTAGCCATGACAGGGGAGGGCAGCCCCAGCATTTT

J: TRBJ1-6
V: TRBV9
D: NA
size: NA
CDR3: CASRGRDSPLHF
DNA: TGTGCCAGCAGGGGGAGGGATTCACCCCTCCACTTT

J: TRBJ2-7
V: TRBV4-1
D: NA
size: NA
CDR3: CASSQSVRVEQYF
DNA: TGCGCCAGCAGCCAATCCGTTCGGGTAGAGCAGTACTTC

J: TRBJ2-7
V: TRBV7-2
D: TRBD2
size: few
CDR3: CASSQGSGRASYEQYF
DNA: TGTGCCAGCAGCCAAGGTAGCGGGAGGGCCTCGTACGAGCAGTACTTC

J: TRBJ1-1
V: TRBV29-1
D: NA
size: many
CDR3: CSVGTDMNTEAFF
DNA: TGCAGCGTTGGAACGGATATGAACACTGAAGCTTTCTTT

J: TRBJ2-7
V: TRBV5-4
D: NA
size: NA
CDR3: CASILGRYEQYF
DNA: TGTGCCAGCATCTTGGGGCGATACGAGCAGTACTTC

J: TRBJ1-1
V: TRBV19
D: NA
size: NA
CDR3: CASLGRASNTEAFF
DNA: TGTGCCAGTTTGGGCAGGGCCTCTAACACTGAAGCTTTCTTT

J: TRBJ2-5
V: TRBV7-2
D: NA
size: few
CDR3: CASSLEGPGPETQYF
DNA: TGTGCCAGCAGCCTCGAAGGTCCGGGACCAGAGACCCAGTACTTC

J: TRBJ2-7
V: TRBV25-1
D: NA
size: NA
CDR3: CASSPRTASSYEQYF
DNA: TGTGCCAGCAGCCCCCGGACAGCTAGCTCCTACGAGCAGTACTTC

J: TRBJ2-1
V: TRBV29-1
D: NA
size: NA
CDR3: CSVVSGSGNEQFF
DNA: TGCAGCGTTGTCAGTGGGTCGGGTAATGAGCAGTTCTTC

J: TRBJ2-3
V: TRBV2
D: TRBD1
size: NA
CDR3: CATSDRRPTGQVTDTQYF
DNA: TGTGCCACCAGTGATCGACGGCCCACTGGACAGGTCACAGATACGCAGTATTTT

J: TRBJ2-7
V: TRBV20-1
D: NA
size: NA
CDR3: CSARRQTTGELYF
DNA: TGCAGTGCTAGGCGGCAGACGACCGGGGAGCTGTACTTC

J: TRBJ2-7
V: TRBV15
D: NA
size: few
CDR3: CATSRAKESSYEQYF
DNA: TGTGCCACCAGCAGAGCGAAGGAAAGCTCCTACGAGCAGTACTTC

J: TRBJ2-7
V: TRBV7-9
D: NA
size: NA
CDR3: CASSPRDTLYEQYF
DNA: TGTGCCAGCAGCCCCCGGGACACCCTATACGAGCAGTACTTC

J: TRBJ2-7
V: TRBV19
D: NA
size: few
CDR3: CASSMYVGYEQYF
DNA: TGTGCCAGTAGTATGTACGTCGGCTACGAGCAGTACTTC

J: TRBJ1-2
V: TRBV9
D: NA
size: few
CDR3: CASSVAGSDYGYTF
DNA: TGTGCCAGCAGCGTAGCAGGGAGTGACTATGGCTACACCTTC

J: TRBJ1-2
V: TRBV12-3/TRBV12-4
D: NA
size: NA
CDR3: CASSPPGSPMDGYTF
DNA: TGTGCCAGCAGTCCCCCAGGGTCCCCGATGGATGGCTACACCTTC

J: TRBJ1-2
V: TRBV25-1
D: NA
size: many
CDR3: CASSEDGKGDYGYTF
DNA: TGTGCCAGCAGTGAAGATGGCAAGGGAGACTATGGCTACACCTTC

J: TRBJ1-1
V: TRBV29-1
D: NA
size: many
CDR3: CSVELGEDTEAFF
DNA: TGCAGCGTTGAATTGGGTGAGGACACTGAAGCTTTCTTT

J: TRBJ2-1
V: TRBV7-3
D: NA
size: NA
CDR3: CASSGATGPSSNEQFF
DNA: TGTGCCAGCAGCGGGGCAACAGGGCCAAGCAGCAATGAGCAGTTCTTC

J: TRBJ2-2
V: TRBV7-1
D: NA
size: NA
CDR3: CASRSPTGELFF
DNA: TGTGCCAGCAGGTCCCCCACCGGGGAGCTGTTTTTT

J: TRBJ2-5
V: TRBV2
D: TRBD2
size: NA
CDR3: CASSVGGAGGHQETQYF
DNA: TGTGCCAGCAGCGTAGGAGGGGCGGGGGGCCACCAAGAGACCCAGTACTTC